This TCR beta chain comes out of a study of patients and donors after allogeneic stem cell transplantation. TCRdb re-called the RT-PCR reads with MiXCR, one entry per CDR3 protein. Of roughly 230,000 distinct CDR3 sequences listed, approximately 14% are singletons. The V gene's germline CDR1 is SNHLY and CDR2 FYNNEI. The CDR3 spans 14 residues. The V gene lost 5 bases and the J gene lost 3 bases, with 11 bases spanning the gap. The table lists this clonotype with a few counts. The chain combines TRBV2 with TRBJ1-5; D remains unclear. The receptor's source is a human donor who was either an allogeneic HSCT recipient or a stem cell or donor lymphocyte infusion donor (not recorded which). It is not recorded whose cells these are; they may come from a transplant donor. Sequencing was done on a sample of blood, either unsorted or a sorted T cell fraction (not recorded which). CDR3 sequence: CASSLWADNQPQHF. CDR3 sequence (DNA): TGTGCCAGCAGTTTGTGGGCCGACAATCAGCCCCAGCATTTT.